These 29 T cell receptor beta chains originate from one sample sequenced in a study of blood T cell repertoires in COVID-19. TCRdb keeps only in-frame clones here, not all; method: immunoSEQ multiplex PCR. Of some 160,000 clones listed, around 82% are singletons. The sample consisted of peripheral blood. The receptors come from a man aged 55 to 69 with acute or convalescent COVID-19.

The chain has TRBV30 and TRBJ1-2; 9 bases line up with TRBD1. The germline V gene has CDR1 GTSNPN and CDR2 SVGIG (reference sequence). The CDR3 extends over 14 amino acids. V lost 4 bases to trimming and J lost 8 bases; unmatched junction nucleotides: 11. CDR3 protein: CAWIPQGDRDGYTF. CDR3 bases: TGTGCCTGGATCCCCCAGGGGGACAGGGACGGCTACACCTTC.

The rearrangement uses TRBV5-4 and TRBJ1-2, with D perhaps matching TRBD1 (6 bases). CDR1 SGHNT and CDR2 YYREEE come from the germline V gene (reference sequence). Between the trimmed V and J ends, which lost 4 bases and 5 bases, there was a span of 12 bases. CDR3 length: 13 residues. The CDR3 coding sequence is TGTGCCAGCAGCCATATTGGACAGTATGGCTACACCTTC. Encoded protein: CASSHIGQYGYTF. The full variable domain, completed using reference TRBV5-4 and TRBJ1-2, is ETGVTQSPTHLIKTRGQQVTLRCSSQSGHNTVSWYQQALGQGPQFIFQYYREEENGRGNFPPRFSGLQFPNYSSELNVNALELDDSALYLCASSHIGQYGYTFGSGTRLTVV.

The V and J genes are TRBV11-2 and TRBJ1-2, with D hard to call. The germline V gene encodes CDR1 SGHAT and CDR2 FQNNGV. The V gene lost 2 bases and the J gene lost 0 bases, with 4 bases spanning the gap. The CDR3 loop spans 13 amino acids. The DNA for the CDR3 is TGTGCCAGCAGCTTACAGACTAACTATGGCTACACCTTC. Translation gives CASSLQTNYGYTF.

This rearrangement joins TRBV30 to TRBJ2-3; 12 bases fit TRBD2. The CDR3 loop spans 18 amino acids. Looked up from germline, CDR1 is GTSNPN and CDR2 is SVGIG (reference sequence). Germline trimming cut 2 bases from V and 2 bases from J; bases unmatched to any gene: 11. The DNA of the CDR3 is TGTGCCTGGAGTAAAGGGACTAGCGGGCGAACTCACACAGATACGCAGTATTTT. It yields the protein CAWSKGTSGRTHTDTQYF.

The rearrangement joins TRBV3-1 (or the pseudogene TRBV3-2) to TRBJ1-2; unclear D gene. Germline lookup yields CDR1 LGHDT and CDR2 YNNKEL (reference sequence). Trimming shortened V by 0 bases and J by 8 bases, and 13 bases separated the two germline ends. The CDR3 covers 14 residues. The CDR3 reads CASSQDLRSKGYTF. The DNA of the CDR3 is TGTGCCAGCAGCCAAGATTTGAGGTCGAAGGGCTACACCTTC.

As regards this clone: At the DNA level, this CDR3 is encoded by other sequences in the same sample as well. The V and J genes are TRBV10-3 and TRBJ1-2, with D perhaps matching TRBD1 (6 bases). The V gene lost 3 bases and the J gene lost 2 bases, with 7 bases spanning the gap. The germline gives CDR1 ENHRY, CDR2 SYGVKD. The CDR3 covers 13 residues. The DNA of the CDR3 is TGTGCCATCAGTGAAGGACAGAACTATGGCTACACCTTC. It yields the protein CAISEGQNYGYTF.

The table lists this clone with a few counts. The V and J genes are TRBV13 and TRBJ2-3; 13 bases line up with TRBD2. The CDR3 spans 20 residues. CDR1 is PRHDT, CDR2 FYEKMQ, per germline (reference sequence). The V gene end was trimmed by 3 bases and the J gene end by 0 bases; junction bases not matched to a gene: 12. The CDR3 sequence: CASSLGLAGSLPYSTDTQYF. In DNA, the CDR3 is TGTGCCAGCAGCTTGGGACTAGCGGGATCCCTACCTTATAGCACAGATACGCAGTATTTT.

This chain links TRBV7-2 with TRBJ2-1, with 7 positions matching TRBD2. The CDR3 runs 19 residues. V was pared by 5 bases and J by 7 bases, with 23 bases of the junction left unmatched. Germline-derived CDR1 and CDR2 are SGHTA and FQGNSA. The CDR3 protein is CASSPKGAGVFDVMNEQFF. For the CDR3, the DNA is TGTGCCAGCAGCCCCAAGGGTGCGGGAGTCTTTGATGTGATGAATGAGCAGTTCTTC.

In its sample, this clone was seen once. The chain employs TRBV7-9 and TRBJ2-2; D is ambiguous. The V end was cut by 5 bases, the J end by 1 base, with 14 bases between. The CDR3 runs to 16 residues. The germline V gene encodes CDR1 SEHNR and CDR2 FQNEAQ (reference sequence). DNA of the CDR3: TGTGCCAGCAGCCATGCTAGAGATGGGAACACCGGGGAGCTGTTTTTT. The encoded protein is CASSHARDGNTGELFF.

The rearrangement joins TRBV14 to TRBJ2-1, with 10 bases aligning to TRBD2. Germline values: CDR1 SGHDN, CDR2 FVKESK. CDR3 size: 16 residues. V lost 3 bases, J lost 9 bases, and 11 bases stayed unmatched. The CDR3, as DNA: TGTGCCAGCAGCCATCCCAGCGGGAGGGCTCCTCCTGAGCAGTTCTTC. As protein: CASSHPSGRAPPEQFF.

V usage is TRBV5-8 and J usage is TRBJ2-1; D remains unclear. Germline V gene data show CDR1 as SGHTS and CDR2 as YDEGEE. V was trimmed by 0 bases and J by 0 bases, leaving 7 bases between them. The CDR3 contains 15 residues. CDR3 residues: CASSLATSSYNEQFF. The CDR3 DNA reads TGTGCCAGCAGCTTGGCCACGAGCTCCTACAATGAGCAGTTCTTC.

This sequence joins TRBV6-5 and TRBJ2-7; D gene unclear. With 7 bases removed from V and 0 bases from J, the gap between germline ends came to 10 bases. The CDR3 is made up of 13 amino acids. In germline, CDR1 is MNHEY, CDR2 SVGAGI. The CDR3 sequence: CASTLAFSYEQYF. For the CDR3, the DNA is TGTGCCAGCACCTTGGCTTTCTCCTACGAGCAGTACTTC.

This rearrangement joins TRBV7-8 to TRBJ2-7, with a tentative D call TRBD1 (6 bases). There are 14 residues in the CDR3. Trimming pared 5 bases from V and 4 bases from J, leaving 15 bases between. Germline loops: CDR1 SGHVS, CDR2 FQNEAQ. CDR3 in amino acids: CASSVDGTLYEQYF. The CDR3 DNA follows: TGTGCCAGCAGCGTAGATGGGACACTATACGAGCAGTACTTC.

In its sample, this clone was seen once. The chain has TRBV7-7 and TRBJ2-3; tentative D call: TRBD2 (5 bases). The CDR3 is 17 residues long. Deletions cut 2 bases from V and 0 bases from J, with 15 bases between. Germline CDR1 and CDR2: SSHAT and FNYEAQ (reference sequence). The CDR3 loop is CASSLRGGNPSTDTQYF. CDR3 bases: TGTGCCAGCAGCTTACGCGGAGGTAATCCTAGCACAGATACGCAGTATTTT.

DNA of the CDR3: TGTGCCAGCATGAGGGCGAGCACAGATACGCAGTATTTT. This codes for CASMRASTDTQYF. The rearrangement links TRBV6-6 to TRBJ2-3; possible D gene TRBD2, 5 bases. Germline V CDR1 and CDR2: MNHNY, SVGAGI (reference sequence). With 7 bases removed from V and 0 bases from J, the gap between germline ends came to 8 bases. The CDR3 has 13 amino acids.

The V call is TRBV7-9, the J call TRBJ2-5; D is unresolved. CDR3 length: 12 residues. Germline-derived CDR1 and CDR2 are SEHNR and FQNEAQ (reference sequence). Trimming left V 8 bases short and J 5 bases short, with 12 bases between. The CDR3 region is CASLLVGETQYF. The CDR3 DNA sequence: TGTGCCAGCCTGCTGGTCGGGGAGACCCAGTACTTC.

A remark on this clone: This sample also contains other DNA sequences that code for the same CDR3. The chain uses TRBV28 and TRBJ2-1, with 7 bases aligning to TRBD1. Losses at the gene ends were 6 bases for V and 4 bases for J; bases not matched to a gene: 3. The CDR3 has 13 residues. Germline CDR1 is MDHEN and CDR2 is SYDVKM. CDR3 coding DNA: TGTGCCAGCAGAAGACAGGGTTACAATGAGCAGTTCTTC. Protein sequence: CASRRQGYNEQFF.

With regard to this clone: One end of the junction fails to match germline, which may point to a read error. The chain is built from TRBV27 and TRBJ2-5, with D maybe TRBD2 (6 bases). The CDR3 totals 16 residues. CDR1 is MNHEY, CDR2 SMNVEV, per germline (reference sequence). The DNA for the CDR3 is TGTGCCAGCATTTTAGGGAGGATTTTTGTTGGAGAGACCCAGTACTTC. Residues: CASILGRIFVGETQYF.

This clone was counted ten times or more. In nucleotides, the CDR3 is TGTGCCAGCAGCCCTGGACTAGCGGGGGGTGAGCAGTACTTC. It is translated as CASSPGLAGGEQYF. The chain couples TRBV11-2 to TRBJ2-7; 14 bases match TRBD2. The V and J ends lost 5 bases and 7 bases, in that order; junction bases with no gene match: 4. Germline V gene lookup returns CDR1 SGHAT and CDR2 FQNNGV. The CDR3 sequence is 14 residues long.

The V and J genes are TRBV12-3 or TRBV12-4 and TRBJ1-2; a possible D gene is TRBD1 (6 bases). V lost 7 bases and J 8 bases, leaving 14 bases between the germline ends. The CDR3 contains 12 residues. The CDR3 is CASTWRGGGYTF. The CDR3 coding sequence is TGTGCCAGCACCTGGAGGGGGGGCGGCTACACCTTC.

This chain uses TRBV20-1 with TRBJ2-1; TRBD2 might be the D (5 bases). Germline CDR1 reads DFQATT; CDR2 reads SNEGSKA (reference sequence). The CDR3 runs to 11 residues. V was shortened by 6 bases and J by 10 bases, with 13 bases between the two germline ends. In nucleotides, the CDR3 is TGCAGTGCAAGGGAGAGACGAGAGCAGTTCTTC. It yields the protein CSARERREQFF.

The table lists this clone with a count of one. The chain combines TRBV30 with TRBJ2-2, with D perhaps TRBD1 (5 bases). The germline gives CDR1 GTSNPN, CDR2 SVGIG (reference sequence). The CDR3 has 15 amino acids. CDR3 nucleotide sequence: TGTGCTGGTGCTCAGGGCCATCGGAACACCGGGGAGCTGTTTTTT. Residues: CAGAQGHRNTGELFF.

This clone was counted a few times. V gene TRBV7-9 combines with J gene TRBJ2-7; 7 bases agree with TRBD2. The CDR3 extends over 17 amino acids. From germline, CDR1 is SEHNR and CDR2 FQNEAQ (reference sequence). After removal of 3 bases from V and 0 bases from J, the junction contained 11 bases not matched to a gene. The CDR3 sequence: CASSFPRSREFSYEQYF. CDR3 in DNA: TGTGCCAGCAGCTTTCCTAGGTCGCGGGAGTTCTCCTACGAGCAGTACTTC. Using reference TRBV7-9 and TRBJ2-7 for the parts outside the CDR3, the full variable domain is DTGVSQNPRHKITKRGQNVTFRCDPISEHNRLYWYRQTLGQGPEFLTYFQNEAQLEKSRLLSDRFSAERPKGSFSTLEIQRTEQGDSAMYLCASSFPRSREFSYEQYFGPGTRLTVT.

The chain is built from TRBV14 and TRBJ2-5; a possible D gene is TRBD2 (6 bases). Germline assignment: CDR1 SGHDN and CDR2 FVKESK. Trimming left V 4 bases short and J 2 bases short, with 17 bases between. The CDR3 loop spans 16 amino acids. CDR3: CASSRFLYGLQETQYF. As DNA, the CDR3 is TGTGCCAGCAGCCGGTTCTTATACGGACTACAAGAGACCCAGTACTTC.

Written as DNA, the CDR3 is TGTGCCAGCAGGATAGCGGGAGGGGATACGCAGTATTTT. It codes for CASRIAGGDTQYF. This chain links TRBV6-6 with TRBJ2-3, with 11 positions matching TRBD2. Trimming cost V 6 bases and J 6 bases; bases outside gene matches: 2. The germline gives CDR1 MNHNY, CDR2 SVGAGI (reference sequence). CDR3 length: 13 residues.

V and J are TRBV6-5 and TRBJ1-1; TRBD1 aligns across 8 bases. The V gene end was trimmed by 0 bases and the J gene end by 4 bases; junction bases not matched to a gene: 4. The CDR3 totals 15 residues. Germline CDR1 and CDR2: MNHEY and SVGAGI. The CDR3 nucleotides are TGTGCCAGCAGTTACTCGAAGGGGACAGGCACTGAAGCTTTCTTT. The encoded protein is CASSYSKGTGTEAFF.

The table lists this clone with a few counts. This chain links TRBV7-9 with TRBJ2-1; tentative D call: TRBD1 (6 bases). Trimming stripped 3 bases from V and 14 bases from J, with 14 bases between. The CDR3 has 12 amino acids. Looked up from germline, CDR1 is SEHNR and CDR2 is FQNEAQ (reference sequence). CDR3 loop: CASSLRDTKKFF. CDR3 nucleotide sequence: TGTGCCAGCAGCTTGAGGGACACTAAAAAGTTCTTC.

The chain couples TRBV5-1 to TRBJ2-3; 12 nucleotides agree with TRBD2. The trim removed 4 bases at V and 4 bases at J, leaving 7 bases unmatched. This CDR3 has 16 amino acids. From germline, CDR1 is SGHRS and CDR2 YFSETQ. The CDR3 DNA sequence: TGCGCCAGCAGCACCCTGACTAGCGGGAGTCCAGATACGCAGTATTTT. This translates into CASSTLTSGSPDTQYF. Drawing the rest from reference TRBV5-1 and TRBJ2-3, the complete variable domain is KAGVTQTPRYLIKTRGQQVTLSCSPISGHRSVSWYQQTPGQGLQFLFEYFSETQRNKGNFPGRFSGRQFSNSRSEMNVSTLELGDSALYLCASSTLTSGSPDTQYFGPGTRLTVL.

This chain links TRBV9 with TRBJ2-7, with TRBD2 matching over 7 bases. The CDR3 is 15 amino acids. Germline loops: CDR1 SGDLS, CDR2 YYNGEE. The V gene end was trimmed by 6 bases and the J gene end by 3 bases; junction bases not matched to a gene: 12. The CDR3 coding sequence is TGTGCCAGCATCCCAGGGCGGGAGAAATTCTACGAGCAGTACTTC. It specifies CASIPGREKFYEQYF.